A single sample gave rise to the 22 T cell receptor beta chains below, sequenced in a study of blood T cell repertoires in COVID-19. Produced via immunoSEQ multiplex PCR; TCRdb's table is partial and in-frame only. Among 110,000 to 150,000 clones, 65% to 90% were seen once, and the ten largest hold 8.2%. Sequencing was performed on peripheral blood. These receptors all come from a human donor in a cohort sampled during active COVID-19.

This sequence joins TRBV5-1 and TRBJ2-7, with D possibly matching TRBD1 (7 bases). Germline CDR1 and CDR2: SGHRS and YFSETQ. Trimming pared 1 base from V and 2 bases from J, leaving 10 bases between. The CDR3 has 14 residues. CDR3 region: CASSLSRGAYEQYF. The CDR3 region has the DNA TGCGCCAGCAGCTTGAGCAGGGGGGCCTACGAGCAGTACTTC.

This clone was found once. The chain joins TRBV5-1 to TRBJ2-7; TRBD2 aligns across 11 bases. The germline gives CDR1 SGHRS, CDR2 YFSETQ. V lost 4 bases and J lost 3; bases outside the gene matches: 6. The CDR3 is made up of 15 amino acids. The CDR3 sequence is CASSTTSGSHYEQYF. The CDR3 DNA sequence: TGCGCCAGCAGCACAACTAGCGGGAGTCACTACGAGCAGTACTTC.

The chain employs TRBV9 and TRBJ2-3; 7 nucleotides align to TRBD2. V lost 0 bases, J lost 6 bases, and 10 bases stayed unmatched. CDR3 length: 16 amino acids. Germline CDR1 is SGDLS and CDR2 is YYNGEE. For the CDR3, the DNA is TGTGCCAGCAGCGTAGAGGAGGGCGGGAGAGCGGATACGCAGTATTTT. It is translated as CASSVEEGGRADTQYF.

The rearrangement links TRBV11-2 to TRBJ1-6; TRBD1 aligns across 8 bases. J lost 2 bases, V lost 2 bases, and 5 bases had no gene match. The CDR3 runs 17 residues. Germline loops: CDR1 SGHAT, CDR2 FQNNGV. The CDR3 reads CASSLFGQGAYNSPLHF. The CDR3 coding sequence is TGTGCCAGCAGCTTATTTGGACAGGGTGCCTATAATTCACCCCTCCACTTT.

CDR3 nucleotide sequence: TGTGCCAGCAGTGGCTCAGCGGGGGTCAGCTCCTACGAGCAGTACTTC. Its protein product is CASSGSAGVSSYEQYF. J is TRBJ2-7 and V is TRBV6-1; 8 bases align to TRBD2. Germline assignment: CDR1 MNHNS and CDR2 SASEGT. V trimming: 4 bases; J trimming: 0 bases; junction bases outside the gene matches: 8. This CDR3 is 16 amino acids long.

The CDR3 DNA follows: TGTGCCAGCAGCTTGGCAGGGGGCCTAAAGCCCCAGCATTTT. Residues: CASSLAGGLKPQHF. The gene calls are TRBV5-5 and TRBJ1-5, with 8 bases matching TRBD1. The CDR3 sequence is 14 residues long. V dropped 0 bases and J dropped 8; count of bases not matched to a gene: 4. Looked up from germline, CDR1 is SGHKS and CDR2 is YYEKEE (reference sequence). The whole variable domain, remainder taken from reference TRBV5-5 and TRBJ1-5, is DAGVTQSPTHLIKTRGQQVTLRCSPISGHKSVSWYQQVLGQGPQFIFQYYEKEERGRGNFPDRFSARQFPNYSSELNVNALLLGDSALYLCASSLAGGLKPQHFGDGTRLSIL.

The rearrangement uses TRBV3-1 (or the pseudogene TRBV3-2) and TRBJ2-7, with TRBD2 identical over 9 bases. Losses at the gene ends were 1 base for V and 3 bases for J; bases not matched to a gene: 4. The CDR3 extends over 15 amino acids. Germline CDR1 reads LGHDT; CDR2 reads YNNKEL (reference sequence). Written as DNA, the CDR3 is TGTGCCAGCAGCCAAGCGGGTAGCGGGAGCTACGAGCAGTACTTC. This sequence encodes CASSQAGSGSYEQYF.

The chain has TRBV6-5 and TRBJ2-1, with D possibly being TRBD2 (5 bases). The CDR3 consists of 13 residues. The germline V gene has CDR1 MNHEY and CDR2 SVGAGI. The germline V and J ends were trimmed by 6 bases and 0 bases, with 6 bases remaining between them. The CDR3, as DNA: TGTGCCAGCAGCGGGAACTCCTACAATGAGCAGTTCTTC. Protein: CASSGNSYNEQFF.

The rearrangement links TRBV19 to TRBJ2-6, with D uncertain. Per germline, CDR1 LNHDA and CDR2 SQIVND (reference sequence). The CDR3 runs 13 residues. V lost 3 bases to trimming and J lost 3 bases, with 3 bases between them. The CDR3 bases are TGTGCCAGTAGTATGAGTGGGGCCAACGTCCTGACTTTC. This sequence encodes CASSMSGANVLTF.

The rearrangement links TRBV28 to TRBJ2-7; 10 bases align to TRBD2. CDR1 is MDHEN and CDR2 is SYDVKM in the germline V gene. The CDR3 is 16 amino acids. The V and J ends lost 2 bases and 3 bases, in that order; junction bases with no gene match: 7. The chain's CDR3 is CASSLSLAGDFYEQYF. The CDR3 nucleotides are TGTGCCAGCAGTTTAAGTCTAGCGGGAGATTTCTACGAGCAGTACTTC.

The V gene is TRBV6-5, the J gene TRBJ2-2; the match to TRBD2 covers 8 bases. CDR3 length: 14 amino acids. CDR1 is MNHEY and CDR2 is SVGAGI in the germline V gene. V was clipped by 6 bases and J by 4 bases; unmatched bases: 4. The CDR3 DNA reads as TGTGCCAGCAGGGGACTAGAATTCACCGGGGAGCTGTTTTTT. This sequence encodes CASRGLEFTGELFF.

The chain has TRBV19 and TRBJ2-1; TRBD1 matches 8 bases. There are 13 residues in the CDR3. Germline lookup yields CDR1 LNHDA and CDR2 SQIVND (reference sequence). The V gene end was trimmed by 4 bases and the J gene end by 6 bases; junction bases not matched to a gene: 2. CDR3 protein: CASSKTGANEQFF. The CDR3 DNA sequence: TGTGCCAGTAGTAAGACAGGGGCCAATGAGCAGTTCTTC.

The sample holds a few counts of this clone. The chain recombines TRBV7-3 with TRBJ2-7; 7 nucleotides match TRBD1. The CDR3 is 13 residues long. Germline V lookup: CDR1 SGHTA, CDR2 FQGTGA. Unmatched junction bases numbered 7, after V lost 5 bases and J lost 6 bases. DNA of the CDR3: TGTGCCAGCAGCAACACAGGGGCGCGCGAGCAGTACTTC. The encoded protein is CASSNTGAREQYF.

The chain joins TRBV29-1 to TRBJ1-2; tentative D call: TRBD1 (6 bases). Germline assignment: CDR1 SQVTM and CDR2 ANQGSEA. Trimming removed 4 bases at V and 2 bases at J, with 20 bases between. The CDR3 loop spans 16 amino acids. CDR3 sequence reads: CSVGQGRGVANYGYTF. CDR3 coding DNA: TGCAGCGTTGGTCAGGGGCGGGGGGTGGCAAACTATGGCTACACCTTC.

This clone was seen many times. This chain links TRBV27 with TRBJ1-5; 8 positions agree with TRBD1. The trim removed 6 bases at V and 3 bases at J, leaving 4 bases unmatched. Germline CDR1 and CDR2: MNHEY and SMNVEV (reference sequence). The CDR3 runs to 14 residues. CDR3 nucleotides: TGTGCCAGCAGCCGGACAGGGACCAATCAGCCCCAGCATTTT. Amino acids: CASSRTGTNQPQHF.

The chain is built from TRBV19 and TRBJ2-2; 11 bases fit TRBD1. Germline V gene sequence: CDR1 LNHDA, CDR2 SQIVND (reference sequence). The CDR3 length is 15 residues. The trim removed 5 bases at V and 5 bases at J, leaving 4 bases unmatched. CDR3 DNA sequence: TGTGCCAGTAGTTCCGGGACAGGGGGAACCGGGGAGCTGTTTTTT. This sequence encodes CASSSGTGGTGELFF.

The chain carries TRBV5-1 and TRBJ2-5, with 9 nucleotides matching TRBD1. The CDR3 is 15 residues long. V shed 0 bases, J shed 6 bases, and the junction held 6 bases outside the gene matches. Germline V gene lookup returns CDR1 SGHRS and CDR2 YFSETQ. The CDR3 coding sequence is TGCGCCAGCAGCTTGGTACAGGGGGCTCGAAAGACCCAGTACTTC. Translated, it gives CASSLVQGARKTQYF.

The chain is built from TRBV9 and TRBJ2-5; 11 bases are shared with TRBD1. Germline V gives CDR1 SGDLS, CDR2 YYNGEE. The V and J ends lost 3 bases and 2 bases, in that order; junction bases with no gene match: 6. The length of the CDR3 is 16 residues. The CDR3, as DNA: TGTGCCAGCAGCGCGGGACAGGGGGTCGGGCAAGAGACCCAGTACTTC. Encoded protein: CASSAGQGVGQETQYF.

This clone has more than one count but fewer than ten. This chain links TRBV7-2 with TRBJ1-2, with D possibly being TRBD1 (6 bases). V was trimmed by 4 bases and J by 8 bases, leaving 14 bases between them. The CDR3 is 13 amino acids. Germline V gives CDR1 SGHTA, CDR2 FQGNSA. CDR3 protein: CASSSSGVGGYTF. CDR3 nucleotides: TGTGCCAGCAGCTCCTCAGGGGTGGGCGGCTACACCTTC. The variable domain in full, completed from reference TRBV7-2 and TRBJ1-2, reads GAGVSQSPSNKVTEKGKDVELRCDPISGHTALYWYRQSLGQGLEFLIYFQGNSAPDKSGLPSDRFSAERTGGSVSTLTIQRTQQEDSAVYLCASSSSGVGGYTFGSGTRLTVV.

The rearrangement uses TRBV14 and TRBJ1-1; a possible D gene is TRBD1 (5 bases). The CDR3 spans 14 residues. V was pared by 0 bases and J by 0 bases, with 5 bases between. Looked up from germline, CDR1 is SGHDN and CDR2 is FVKESK. The CDR3 sequence: CASSQETVNTEAFF. CDR3 nucleotides: TGTGCCAGCAGCCAAGAGACAGTGAACACTGAAGCTTTCTTT.

This chain connects TRBV7-7 to TRBJ2-1, with 9 bases fitting TRBD1. CDR1 is SSHAT and CDR2 is FNYEAQ in the germline V gene (reference sequence). Trimming took 5 bases from V and 1 from J; bases not matched to a gene: 3. The CDR3 length is 15 residues. The CDR3 is CASSPQGASYNEQFF. CDR3 coding DNA: TGTGCCAGCAGCCCACAGGGGGCTTCCTACAATGAGCAGTTCTTC.

About this clone itself: This sample includes further DNA sequences coding for the same CDR3. The chain has TRBV14 and TRBJ1-2, with D uncertain. The V gene's germline CDR1 is SGHDN and CDR2 FVKESK. Between the trimmed V and J ends, which lost 5 bases and 2 bases, there was a span of 6 bases. The CDR3 consists of 12 residues. CDR3 protein: CASSEQNYGYTF. Written as DNA, the CDR3 is TGTGCCAGCAGCGAACAGAACTATGGCTACACCTTC.